These 22 T cell receptor beta chains were all obtained from the same sample, sequenced in a study of blood T cell repertoires in COVID-19. Only in-frame clones appear in the TCRdb table, and some are missing; sequencing was by immunoSEQ multiplex PCR. This table holds nearly 350,000 clones, 88% found once. Sequencing was done on a sample of peripheral blood. All receptors derive from a woman in her 70s with COVID-19, enrolled during active disease.

The chain couples TRBV6-5 to TRBJ2-2, with 8 positions matching TRBD1. Germline V CDR1 and CDR2: MNHEY, SVGAGI. The V and J ends lost 3 bases and 7 bases, in that order; junction bases with no gene match: 10. The CDR3 length is 16 residues. In nucleotides, the CDR3 is TGTGCCAGCAGTTATCCTGGGGGCAGGGGGCTCGGGGAGCTGTTTTTT. Its translation is CASSYPGGRGLGELFF.

The rearrangement joins TRBV10-3 to TRBJ2-7; 8 bases map to TRBD1. This CDR3 comprises 15 residues. Germline CDR1 and CDR2: ENHRY and SYGVKD. The V segment lost 4 bases and the J segment 4 bases; nucleotides outside the gene matches: 9. The CDR3 loop is CAISVRSGQVYEQYF. The CDR3 coding sequence is TGTGCCATCAGTGTAAGGTCGGGACAGGTTTACGAGCAGTACTTC.

The J gene is TRBJ1-5, the V gene TRBV2; TRBD1 matches at 7 bases. Losses at the gene ends were 10 bases for V and 2 bases for J; bases not matched to a gene: 5. Germline V lookup: CDR1 SNHLY, CDR2 FYNNEI. The CDR3 loop spans 13 amino acids. CDR3 nucleotide sequence: TGTGCCATAACAGGGGAGGGCAATCAGCCCCAGCATTTT. This translates into CAITGEGNQPQHF.

The chain uses TRBV19 and TRBJ2-3; 8 nucleotides align to TRBD1. Germline values: CDR1 LNHDA, CDR2 SQIVND (reference sequence). V was clipped by 5 bases and J by 4 bases; unmatched bases: 5. The length of the CDR3 is 14 residues. The CDR3 DNA is TGTGCCAGTAGTTCGGACAGGGACGCAGATACGCAGTATTTT. As protein: CASSSDRDADTQYF.

The rearrangement uses TRBV7-2 and TRBJ1-2; TRBD1 aligns across 10 bases. The CDR3 spans 13 residues. V lost 7 bases to trimming and J lost 5 bases; unmatched junction nucleotides: 4. CDR1 and CDR2 (germline): SGHTA, FQGNSA. The DNA for the CDR3 is TGTGCCAGCACCGGGGACAGGGGATATGGCTACACCTTC. It specifies CASTGDRGYGYTF. The variable domain in full, completed from reference TRBV7-2 and TRBJ1-2, reads GAGVSQSPSNKVTEKGKDVELRCDPISGHTALYWYRQSLGQGLEFLIYFQGNSAPDKSGLPSDRFSAERTGGSVSTLTIQRTQQEDSAVYLCASTGDRGYGYTFGSGTRLTVV.

The gene calls are TRBV19 and TRBJ1-1; D might be TRBD1 (5 bases). CDR3 length: 14 residues. Germline CDR1 reads LNHDA; CDR2 reads SQIVND (reference sequence). Trimming cost V 0 bases and J 4 bases, with 9 bases left between them. CDR3 region: CASSIDREGTEAFF. The CDR3 coding sequence is TGTGCCAGTAGTATAGACAGGGAAGGCACTGAAGCTTTCTTT.

V and J are TRBV7-2 and TRBJ2-1; 7 bases agree with TRBD2. J was trimmed by 9 bases and V by 7 bases; bases with no gene match: 18. This CDR3 contains 16 residues. In germline, CDR1 is SGHTA, CDR2 FQGNSA. The CDR3 DNA reads TGTGCCAGCATCCCCCGGTCCGGGGGAGGGTCGGGTGAGCAGTTCTTC. Translating it yields CASIPRSGGGSGEQFF.

This sequence joins TRBV5-6 and TRBJ2-7; perhaps TRBD2 as D (6 bases). This CDR3 is 15 amino acids long. V dropped 4 bases and J dropped 1 base, with 15 bases sitting between them. Germline V gene lookup returns CDR1 SGHDT and CDR2 YYEEEE. The CDR3 spells CASSLEGVWSYEQYF. CDR3 bases: TGTGCCAGCAGCCTGGAGGGAGTATGGTCCTACGAGCAGTACTTC.

Points on this clone: Other DNA sequences from this sample encode an identical CDR3 as well. J is TRBJ1-2 and V is TRBV2, with a tentative D call TRBD1 (5 bases). Germline V gives CDR1 SNHLY, CDR2 FYNNEI. Trimming removed 4 bases at V and 2 bases at J, with 8 bases between. This CDR3 region has 13 residues. CDR3 loop: CASSGQINYGYTF. The CDR3 DNA reads as TGTGCCAGCAGTGGACAGATCAACTATGGCTACACCTTC.

This clone is a singleton in its sample. The sample carries other DNA sequences with the same CDR3. The chain employs TRBV7-9 and TRBJ2-7; 10 nucleotides line up with TRBD1. CDR1 is SEHNR, CDR2 FQNEAQ, per germline (reference sequence). V shed 4 bases, J shed 5 bases, and the junction held 5 bases outside the gene matches. The CDR3 length is 14 residues. For the CDR3, the DNA is TGTGCCAGCAGCTCCCGGGACAGGGGTAACGAGCAGTACTTC. Its protein is CASSSRDRGNEQYF. Combining the CDR3 with reference TRBV7-9 and TRBJ2-7 gives the whole variable domain DTGVSQNPRHKITKRGQNVTFRCDPISEHNRLYWYRQTLGQGPEFLTYFQNEAQLEKSRLLSDRFSAERPKGSFSTLEIQRTEQGDSAMYLCASSSRDRGNEQYFGPGTRLTVT.

In this sample, this clone turned up a few times. The CDR3 bases are TGTGCCAGCAGCCCAGCGGGGCTCGGTACGCAGTATTTT. As protein: CASSPAGLGTQYF. The V and J genes are TRBV5-6 and TRBJ2-3; 7 positions match TRBD2. Trimming removed 4 bases from V and 8 bases from J; junction bases left unmatched: 7. The CDR3 loop spans 13 amino acids. Germline V gene data show CDR1 as SGHDT and CDR2 as YYEEEE.

As for this clone: Other DNA sequences in this specimen translate into the identical CDR3. This chain connects TRBV11-2 to TRBJ1-1; D is unclear. The length of the CDR3 is 13 residues. Germline V lookup: CDR1 SGHAT, CDR2 FQNNGV. Trimming removed 1 base at V and 1 base at J, with 4 bases between. The DNA of the CDR3 is TGTGCCAGCAGCTTAGGACAGAACACTGAAGCTTTCTTT. Its protein is CASSLGQNTEAFF.

The rearrangement links TRBV9 to TRBJ1-3, with 7 bases identical to TRBD1. CDR3 length equals 15 residues. Losses at the gene ends were 0 bases for V and 3 bases for J; bases not matched to a gene: 3. Germline V lookup: CDR1 SGDLS, CDR2 YYNGEE. CDR3 residues: CASSVGGQDGNTIYF. CDR3 in DNA: TGTGCCAGCAGCGTAGGTGGACAGGATGGAAACACCATATATTTT.

The chain carries TRBV27 and TRBJ1-1; 12 nucleotides align to TRBD1. Per germline, CDR1 MNHEY and CDR2 SMNVEV (reference sequence). V shed 6 bases and J 5 bases; nucleotides not matched to a gene: 10. The CDR3 is made up of 16 amino acids. Written as DNA, the CDR3 is TGTGCCAGCAGCGAACCGGGACAGGGGGCGGGGACTGAAGCTTTCTTT. Its translation is CASSEPGQGAGTEAFF.

The J gene is TRBJ1-4, the V gene TRBV18; D gene uncertain. Germline V gene data show CDR1 as KGHSH and CDR2 as LQKENI. The CDR3 runs 15 residues. The V gene lost 3 bases and the J gene lost 4 bases, with 12 bases spanning the gap. The chain's CDR3 is CASSPPSGYNEKLFF. CDR3 nucleotide sequence: TGTGCCAGCTCACCGCCCAGCGGTTATAATGAAAAACTGTTTTTT. Full variable domain (missing parts from reference TRBV18 and TRBJ1-4): NAGVMQNPRHLVRRRGQEARLRCSPMKGHSHVYWYRQLPEEGLKFMVYLQKENIIDESGMPKERFSAEFPKEGPSILRIQQVVRGDSAAYFCASSPPSGYNEKLFFGSGTQLSVL.

This clone was observed at least ten times. The CDR3 region has the DNA TGTGCCACCAGAGGACACGGGAACACTGAAGCTTTCTTT. Residues: CATRGHGNTEAFF. The chain carries TRBV24-1 and TRBJ1-1; possible D gene TRBD1, 5 bases. With 7 bases removed from V and 1 base from J, the gap between germline ends came to 9 bases. Germline values: CDR1 KGHDR, CDR2 SFDVKD. The CDR3 covers 13 residues.

The table lists this clone with a count of one. The chain uses TRBV30 and TRBJ2-7, with 7 bases lining up with TRBD2. The germline V gene encodes CDR1 GTSNPN and CDR2 SVGIG (reference sequence). After removal of 2 bases from V and 3 bases from J, the junction contained 10 bases not matched to a gene. The CDR3 length is 15 residues. CDR3 amino acids: CAWSHESGVVYEQYF. The CDR3 DNA is TGTGCCTGGAGTCATGAGAGCGGGGTCGTCTACGAGCAGTACTTC.

The chain links TRBV5-6 to TRBJ1-1; D might be TRBD1 (6 bases). Trimming removed 4 bases from V and 9 bases from J, with 19 bases in between. The CDR3 length is 14 residues. Per germline, CDR1 SGHDT and CDR2 YYEEEE. The CDR3 here is CASSPGTTYPKAFF. In nucleotides, the CDR3 is TGTGCCAGCAGCCCAGGGACAACGTACCCTAAAGCTTTCTTT.

The chain carries TRBV6-5 and TRBJ2-5; D is unclear. V gave up 6 bases and J gave up 1 base, with 6 bases separating them. The CDR3 is 12 amino acids. Looked up from germline, CDR1 is MNHEY and CDR2 is SVGAGI. CDR3 sequence (DNA): TGTGCCAGCAGCGTAATCCAAGAGACCCAGTACTTC. This sequence encodes CASSVIQETQYF.

The chain is built from TRBV10-1 and TRBJ2-4, with 8 bases that match TRBD1. The CDR3 runs to 14 residues. CDR1 is WNHNN and CDR2 is SYGVQD in the germline V gene (reference sequence). With 5 bases clipped from V and 8 bases from J, the junction kept 8 bases outside the gene matches. Here the CDR3 reads CASSRGDRGDIQYF. The CDR3 region has the DNA TGCGCCAGCAGTAGGGGTGACAGGGGAGACATTCAGTACTTC.

The genes are TRBV5-8 and TRBJ1-1, with D tentatively TRBD1 (6 bases). Germline lookup yields CDR1 SGHTS and CDR2 YDEGEE. Trimming removed 8 bases at V and 1 base at J, with 18 bases between. The CDR3 contains 15 residues. CDR3 nucleotides: TGTGCCAGTCCACAGGGTGCCCAGGGGAACACTGAAGCTTTCTTT. Its protein is CASPQGAQGNTEAFF.

The chain is built from TRBV12-5 and TRBJ1-1, with D possibly being TRBD1 (6 bases). Germline values: CDR1 LGHNT, CDR2 FRNRAP. The V end lost 0 bases, the J end lost 2 bases, and 10 bases lay between the germline ends. CDR3 length equals 15 residues. CDR3 in DNA: TGTGCTAGTGGTTTGGTAGTGGGACAAAACACTGAAGCTTTCTTT. The encoded protein is CASGLVVGQNTEAFF.